These 5 T cell receptor beta chains share one sample of origin, sequenced in a study of T cell repertoires in cytomegalovirus infection. MiXCR, run by TCRdb on the reads, gives a single entry per CDR3 protein. Of a few hundred thousand distinct CDR3 sequences detected, about 39% appear once; the ten largest clones hold 48%. These receptors have no identified antigens. The sample was cultured PBMCs, taken from culture after CMV antigen stimulation. All receptors derive from a human donor in good health (CMV status not recorded). Some clones in this sample may be carry-over from other donors' samples.

This clonotype was observed a few times. The genes are TRBV7-9 and TRBJ2-5, with TRBD2 matching over 8 bases. V lost 2 bases and J lost 3; bases outside the gene matches: 11. The CDR3 contains 17 residues. CDR1 is SEHNR, CDR2 FQNEAQ, per germline (reference sequence). CDR3 sequence: CASSLFAGGWGKETQYF. CDR3 coding DNA: TGTGCCAGCAGCTTATTCGCGGGGGGTTGGGGAAAAGAGACCCAGTACTTC.

At least ten counts were recorded for this clonotype. The J gene is TRBJ2-2, the V gene TRBV7-2, with D tentatively TRBD1 or TRBD2 (5 bases each). This CDR3 has 17 residues. Germline CDR1 reads SGHTA; CDR2 reads FQGNSA. V dropped 7 bases and J dropped 3 bases, with 21 bases sitting between them. For the CDR3, the DNA is TGTGCCAGCAAGCCGGCTGGGGCTAGCCCATACACCGGGGAGCTGTTTTTT. This translates into CASKPAGASPYTGELFF.

The chain carries TRBV7-9 and TRBJ2-3; D call uncertain. CDR3 length equals 13 residues. Germline CDR1 SEHNR, CDR2 FQNEAQ (reference sequence). With 6 bases removed from V and 0 bases from J, the gap between germline ends came to 7 bases. CDR3 in amino acids: CASSYTSTDTQYF. CDR3 nucleotides: TGTGCCAGCAGTTATACGAGCACAGATACGCAGTATTTT.

This clonotype has just one count. This chain connects TRBV10-3 to TRBJ1-1; 7 bases are a match to TRBD1. Germline V lookup: CDR1 ENHRY, CDR2 SYGVKD. The CDR3 has 15 amino acids. The J segment lost 4 bases and the V segment lost 3 bases, leaving 8 bases of the junction unmatched. The DNA of the CDR3 is TGTGCCATCAGTGACTTTGACAGGGATCTCACTGAAGCTTTCTTT. Encoded protein: CAISDFDRDLTEAFF.

This rearrangement joins TRBV20-1 to TRBJ2-3; D may be TRBD2 (6 bases). The CDR3 has 16 residues. Germline V lookup: CDR1 DFQATT, CDR2 SNEGSKA (reference sequence). V was trimmed by 6 bases and J by 8 bases, leaving 27 bases between them. The chain's CDR3 is CSAWVQPDGGKGTQYF. The CDR3 nucleotides read TGCAGTGCATGGGTCCAACCCGATGGGGGGAAGGGTACGCAGTATTTT.